The 5 T cell receptor beta chains reported below all come from one sample, sequenced in a study of somatic mutations in cytotoxic T cells in rheumatoid arthritis. TCRdb keeps only in-frame clones here, not all; method: immunoSEQ multiplex PCR. The table records fewer than 20,000 clones, roughly four fifths of them present only once. The sample taken for sequencing was CD8+ T cells sorted from blood. These receptors came from an adult with rheumatoid arthritis.

This chain connects TRBV7-2 to TRBJ2-1; 8 nucleotides align to TRBD1. The germline gives CDR1 SGHTA, CDR2 FQGNSA. Unmatched junction bases numbered 16, after V lost 5 bases and J lost 7 bases. This CDR3 is built from 17 residues. DNA for the CDR3: TGTGCCAGCAGCCAGCCTGAGGGGACAGGCTGGGGGAATGAGCAGTTCTTC. Its protein is CASSQPEGTGWGNEQFF.

The chain uses TRBV2 and TRBJ2-3; tentatively, D is TRBD2 (6 bases). CDR3 length: 15 amino acids. Germline CDR1 SNHLY, CDR2 FYNNEI. V lost 6 bases and J 1 base, leaving 14 bases between the germline ends. Here the CDR3 reads CASSHVAVRTDTQYF. In nucleotides, the CDR3 is TGTGCCAGCAGCCACGTAGCGGTGCGCACAGATACGCAGTATTTT.

The chain combines TRBV27 with TRBJ2-7; 10 positions match TRBD2. Trimming at V came to 6 bases and at J to 5 bases, leaving 13 bases not matched to a gene. CDR3 length: 16 amino acids. Per germline, CDR1 MNHEY and CDR2 SMNVEV (reference sequence). CDR3 nucleotide sequence: TGTGCCAGCAGGACGCATTCCGGGACTAGCGTGCACGAGCAGTACTTC. Translation gives CASRTHSGTSVHEQYF.

This chain connects TRBV4-1 to TRBJ2-1; tentatively, D is TRBD2 (5 bases). Between the trimmed V and J ends, which lost 4 bases and 6 bases, there was a span of 7 bases. Germline V lookup: CDR1 MGHRA, CDR2 YSYEKL. The CDR3 loop spans 12 amino acids. The CDR3 DNA reads as TGCGCCAGCAGCCTCACTAGCAATGAGCAGTTCTTC. Encoded protein: CASSLTSNEQFF.

This clone has only one observation. The chain has TRBV7-8 and TRBJ2-1; D not resolved. The CDR3 is 12 residues long. Germline V lookup: CDR1 SGHVS, CDR2 FQNEAQ. V dropped 3 bases and J dropped 9 bases, with 9 bases sitting between them. This CDR3 reads CASSFRDPEQFF. As DNA, the CDR3 is TGTGCCAGCAGCTTTCGCGACCCTGAGCAGTTCTTC.